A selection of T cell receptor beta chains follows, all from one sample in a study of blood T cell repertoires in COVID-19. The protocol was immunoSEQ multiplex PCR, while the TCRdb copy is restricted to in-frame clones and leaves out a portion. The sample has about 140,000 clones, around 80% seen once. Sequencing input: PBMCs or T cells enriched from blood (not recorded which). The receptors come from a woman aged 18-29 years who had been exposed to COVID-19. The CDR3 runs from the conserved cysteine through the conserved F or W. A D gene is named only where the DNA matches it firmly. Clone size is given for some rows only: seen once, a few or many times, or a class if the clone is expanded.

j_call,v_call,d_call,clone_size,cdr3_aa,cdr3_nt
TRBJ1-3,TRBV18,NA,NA,CASSGLSGNTIYF,TGTGCCAGCTCAGGACTCTCTGGAAACACCATATATTTT
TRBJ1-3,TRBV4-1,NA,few,CASSQGWSGAGNTIYF,TGCGCCAGCAGCCAAGGATGGTCGGGGGCTGGAAACACCATATATTTT
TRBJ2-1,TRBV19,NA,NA,CASSPTRNNEQFF,TGTGCCAGTAGCCCGACTCGAAACAATGAGCAGTTCTTC
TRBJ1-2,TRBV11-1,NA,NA,CASSLNTGGSGYTF,TGTGCCAGCAGCTTAAACACGGGCGGGAGCGGCTACACCTTC
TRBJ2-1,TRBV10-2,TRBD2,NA,CASSIGLAPYNEQFF,TGCGCCAGCAGTATAGGACTAGCCCCTTACAATGAGCAGTTCTTC
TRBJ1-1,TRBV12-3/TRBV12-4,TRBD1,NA,CASSGTGRPEAFF,TGTGCCAGCAGTGGGACAGGTAGGCCTGAAGCTTTCTTT
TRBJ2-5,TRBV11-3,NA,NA,CASSLGAGTQETQYF,TGTGCCAGCAGCTTAGGAGCGGGGACACAAGAGACCCAGTACTTC
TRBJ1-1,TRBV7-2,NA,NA,CASSLDSIPGAFF,TGTGCCAGCAGCTTAGATTCTATTCCGGGAGCTTTCTTT
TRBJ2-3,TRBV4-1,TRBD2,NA,CASSQETSGGFTDTQYF,TGCGCCAGCAGCCAGGAGACTAGCGGAGGGTTCACAGATACGCAGTATTTT
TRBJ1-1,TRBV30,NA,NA,CAWGFAVFEAFF,TGTGCCTGGGGCTTCGCAGTTTTTGAAGCTTTCTTT
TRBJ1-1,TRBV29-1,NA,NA,CSVLSPDRGDTEAFF,TGCAGCGTTCTGTCCCCAGATCGGGGGGACACTGAAGCTTTCTTT
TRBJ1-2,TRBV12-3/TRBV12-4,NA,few,CASSPHPNYGYTF,TGTGCCAGCAGTCCCCATCCTAACTATGGCTACACCTTC
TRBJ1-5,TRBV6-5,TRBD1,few,CASINDRVSNQPQHF,TGTGCCAGCATCAACGACAGGGTTAGCAATCAGCCCCAGCATTTT